What follows are 25 T cell receptor beta chains derived from one specimen sequenced in a study of Graves' ophthalmopathy and Graves' hyperthyroidism. Beta-chain TCR CDR3 regions were amplified from RNA transcripts. The library came from an HTBI-primed first-round RT-PCR and a second-round multiplex PCR. TCRdb re-derived calls from the multiplex PCR reads in MiXCR, one entry per CDR3 protein. The data contain about 550,000 distinct CDR3 sequences, 39% of them singletons. Sequenced input: peripheral blood or thyroid tissue (not recorded which). Receptor source: an adult man with Graves' hyperthyroidism.

This clonotype was observed at least ten times. The chain is built from TRBV5-1 and TRBJ2-5; D is tentatively TRBD1 or TRBD2 (5 bases each). This CDR3 is built from 15 residues. V was shortened by 6 bases and J by 5 bases, with 20 bases between the two germline ends. The germline V gene has CDR1 SGHRS and CDR2 YFSETQ. DNA for the CDR3: TGCGCCAGCACCTCAGTAGGGACCCTGGGGGAGACCCAGTACTTC. Its protein is CASTSVGTLGETQYF.

The chain joins TRBV4-1 to TRBJ1-4; no definite D call. The CDR3 is 17 amino acids. CDR1 is MGHRA, CDR2 YSYEKL, per germline. Trimming pared 1 base from V and 4 bases from J, leaving 16 bases between. DNA for the CDR3: TGCGCCAGCAGCCAAGGATCGGAAGGGATTGGTAATGAAAAACTGTTTTTT. Residues: CASSQGSEGIGNEKLFF.

This clonotype has a handful of counts. The rearrangement links TRBV9 to TRBJ2-7, with TRBD1 matching over 8 bases. The J call is uncertain, as TRBJ2-1 better fits the DNA end. CDR3 length: 13 amino acids. In germline, CDR1 is SGDLS, CDR2 YYNGEE. The CDR3 region is CASSSDREEEQFF. The DNA of the CDR3 is TGTGCCAGCAGCTCGGACAGGGAGGAGGAGCAGTTCTTC.

Concerning this clonotype: A much larger clonotype is one base distant, so this may be a read error. This chain connects TRBV7-9 to TRBJ1-5; no definite D call. The CDR3 loop spans 15 amino acids. In germline, CDR1 is SEHNR, CDR2 FQNEAQ (reference sequence). The CDR3: CASSLVSSSNRPQHF. The CDR3, as DNA: TGTGCCAGCAGCTTAGTTTCCTCAAGCAATCGGCCCCAGCATTTT.

In regard to this clonotype: This could be a read error, since a much larger clone is one nucleotide away. The J gene is TRBJ1-1, the V gene TRBV2, with a possible D match to TRBD1 (6 bases). This CDR3 comprises 12 residues. Germline V gene data show CDR1 as SNHLY and CDR2 as FYNNEI. The chain's CDR3 is CTSSYEGVGTFF. The CDR3 DNA is TGTACCAGCAGTTACGAGGGGGTCGGAACTTTCTTT.

Only a few counts were recorded for this clonotype. This may arise from a read error, as a much more abundant clone is one base away. The final CDR3 position lacks the conserved phenylalanine or tryptophan, pointing to a likely read error. The V and J genes are TRBV7-2 and TRBJ1-1, with TRBD1 matching over 8 bases. CDR1 is SGHTA and CDR2 is FQGNSA in the germline V gene. The V gene end was trimmed by 1 base and the J gene end by 2 bases; junction bases not matched to a gene: 12. The CDR3 sequence is 18 residues long. In DNA, the CDR3 is TGTGCCAGCAGCTTAGGAATGAGACCGGGACAGGCTAACACTGAAGCTTTCCTT. This codes for CASSLGMRPGQANTEAFL.

This clonotype was counted at least ten times. The chain is built from TRBV5-6 and TRBJ1-4; tentatively, D is TRBD1 (5 bases). This CDR3 is 14 amino acids long. CDR1 SGHDT and CDR2 YYEEEE come from the germline V gene. Trimming pared 4 bases from V and 4 bases from J, leaving 11 bases between. The CDR3 reads CASSKGGGNEKLFF. CDR3 DNA sequence: TGTGCCAGCAGCAAGGGCGGGGGTAATGAAAAACTGTTTTTT.

Of note for this clonotype: The junction departs from the called germline gene at one end, perhaps through a read error. This chain links TRBV29-1 with TRBJ2-2; D possibly corresponds to TRBD2 (6 bases). CDR3 length: 17 residues. Germline CDR1 is SQVTM and CDR2 is ANQGSEA. The CDR3 sequence is CSVEAYFGTGNTRELFF. The CDR3 DNA is TGCAGCGTTGAAGCCTACTTCGGGACTGGGAACACCCGGGAGCTGTTTTTT.

This clonotype was seen many times. The rearrangement uses TRBV29-1 and TRBJ1-2; 8 nucleotides match TRBD1. Germline CDR1 and CDR2: SQVTM and ANQGSEA. This CDR3 spans 12 amino acids. With V trimmed by 4 bases and J by 7 bases, 5 bases remained unmatched. This CDR3 is CSVGGTGGGYTF. CDR3 bases: TGCAGCGTTGGGGGGACAGGAGGTGGCTACACCTTC.

The chain couples TRBV12-3 or TRBV12-4 to TRBJ2-3; TRBD1 aligns across 9 bases. The CDR3 spans 15 residues. Unmatched junction bases numbered 4, after V lost 4 bases and J lost 2 bases. This CDR3 reads CASSSRTGDTDTQYF. CDR3 sequence (DNA): TGTGCCAGCAGTTCCCGGACAGGGGACACAGATACGCAGTATTTT.

This clonotype was detected many times. The junction departs from germline at one end; a sequencing error may be responsible. The chain combines TRBV11-2 with TRBJ2-7; 15 positions agree with TRBD2. CDR1 and CDR2 (germline): SGHAT, FQNNGV. This CDR3 has 14 amino acids. Written as DNA, the CDR3 is TGTGCCAGCAGCTCAGGACTAGCGGGAGGGGAGCAATACTTC. It codes for CASSSGLAGGEQYF.

This chain uses TRBV12-3 or TRBV12-4 with TRBJ1-1; no definite D call. Trimming removed 5 bases from V and 4 bases from J, with 11 bases in between. This CDR3 comprises 13 residues. In DNA form, the CDR3 reads TGTGCCAGCAGTGTGACTAGCGGCACTGAAGCTTTCTTT. It yields the protein CASSVTSGTEAFF.

This clonotype turned up a few times. A read error may be the cause here, since a much bigger clone is one base away. The CDR3 end shows no conserved phenylalanine or tryptophan, and so a read error is likely. CDR3 in amino acids: CSVESSLETQYL. In nucleotides, the CDR3 is TGCAGCGTTGAGTCTAGCTTGGAGACCCAGTACTTG. The V and J genes are TRBV29-1 and TRBJ2-5, with D possibly TRBD2 on 5 matching bases. CDR3 length equals 12 residues. Germline V lookup: CDR1 SQVTM, CDR2 ANQGSEA. Between the trimmed V and J ends, which lost 3 bases and 5 bases, there was a span of 10 bases.

This clonotype was seen more than once but under ten times. The chain employs TRBV7-9 and TRBJ2-5; 11 nucleotides align to TRBD2. Germline CDR1 and CDR2: SEHNR and FQNEAQ (reference sequence). V was pared by 6 bases and J by 0 bases, with 6 bases of the junction left unmatched. CDR3 length: 16 residues. The CDR3 loop reads CASSFLLAGDQETQYF. As DNA, the CDR3 is TGTGCCAGCAGTTTCCTACTAGCGGGGGACCAAGAGACCCAGTACTTC.

This chain joins TRBV9 and TRBJ2-6, with D perhaps matching TRBD2 (6 bases). CDR1 is SGDLS and CDR2 is YYNGEE in the germline V gene. The CDR3 covers 15 residues. V was pared by 2 bases and J by 5 bases, with 11 bases between. In DNA form, the CDR3 reads TGTGCCAGCAGCGTCAGTAGGACTAGGGCCAACGTCCTGACTTTC. Its protein product is CASSVSRTRANVLTF. The full variable domain, completed using reference TRBV9 and TRBJ2-6, is DSGVTQTPKHLITATGQRVTLRCSPRSGDLSVYWYQQSLDQGLQFLIQYYNGEERAKGNILERFSAQQFPDLHSELNLSSLELGDSALYFCASSVSRTRANVLTFGAGSRLTVL.

Only a few counts were recorded for this clonotype. The J gene is TRBJ2-7, the V gene TRBV6-5, with 10 nucleotides matching TRBD2. J gave up 7 bases and V 3 bases, and 12 bases lay outside the gene matches. The CDR3 sequence is 16 residues long. CDR1 MNHEY and CDR2 SVGAGI come from the germline V gene. Here the CDR3 DNA reads TGTGCCAGCAGTTATAGGACTAGCGGAACCTACGTGGAGCAGTACTTC. This sequence encodes CASSYRTSGTYVEQYF.

This chain uses TRBV2 with TRBJ1-6, with 7 bases that match TRBD1. CDR1 is SNHLY, CDR2 FYNNEI, per germline. Trimming took 5 bases from V and 11 from J; bases not matched to a gene: 15. This CDR3 region has 16 residues. The CDR3 spells CASSPRQGQLDPPLHF. The CDR3 coding sequence is TGTGCCAGCAGTCCAAGACAGGGACAGCTAGATCCACCCCTCCACTTT.

This clonotype was detected ten times or more. The chain has TRBV7-8 and TRBJ2-7; possible D gene TRBD2, 6 bases. Looked up from germline, CDR1 is SGHVS and CDR2 is FQNEAQ. The V end lost 7 bases, the J end lost 2 bases, and 15 bases lay between the germline ends. CDR3 size: 14 residues. CDR3 amino acids: CASTPRDSAYEQYF. CDR3 DNA sequence: TGTGCCAGCACGCCCCGGGACTCCGCCTACGAGCAGTACTTC. Using reference TRBV7-8 and TRBJ2-7 for the parts outside the CDR3, the full variable domain is GAGVSQSPRYKVAKRGQDVALRCDPISGHVSLFWYQQALGQGPEFLTYFQNEAQLDKSGLPSDRFFAERPEGSVSTLKIQRTQQEDSAVYLCASTPRDSAYEQYFGPGTRLTVT.

This clonotype came up a few times. One end of the junction is discordant with germline, which a read error may explain. The rearrangement joins TRBV29-1 to TRBJ1-3, with 8 bases that match TRBD1. The CDR3 runs 17 residues. Germline V CDR1 and CDR2: SQVTM, ANQGSEA. The CDR3 spells CASSLDGDRYSGNTIYF. CDR3 nucleotides: TGTGCCAGCAGTTTGGATGGGGACAGGTACTCTGGAAACACCATATATTTT.

This clonotype was seen once. The rearrangement joins TRBV10-1 to TRBJ2-1; 13 positions agree with TRBD2. Germline CDR1 is WNHNN and CDR2 is SYGVQD (reference sequence). This CDR3 is built from 15 residues. V lost 4 bases to trimming and J lost 8 bases; unmatched junction nucleotides: 5. The CDR3 loop is CASSGGLAGVHEQFF. For the CDR3, the DNA is TGCGCCAGCAGTGGCGGACTAGCGGGAGTCCATGAGCAGTTCTTC.

The chain joins TRBV30 to TRBJ1-5; tentatively, D is TRBD1 (5 bases). V was cut by 0 bases and J by 5 bases, with 11 bases left in between. This CDR3 spans 14 amino acids. Germline V gives CDR1 GTSNPN, CDR2 SVGIG (reference sequence). CDR3 coding DNA: TGTGCCTGGAGTGTAAGTAGGGGCGATCAGCCCCAGCATTTT. This gives the protein CAWSVSRGDQPQHF.

This chain joins TRBV7-2 and TRBJ2-5, with D perhaps TRBD1 or TRBD2 (5 bases each). V was shortened by 1 base and J by 3 bases, with 15 bases between the two germline ends. Germline values: CDR1 SGHTA, CDR2 FQGNSA. This CDR3 has 16 amino acids. CDR3 coding DNA: TGTGCCAGCAGCTTAGTTACGGGGCCACCTAAAGAGACCCAGTACTTC. Translating gives CASSLVTGPPKETQYF.

The chain carries TRBV2 and TRBJ1-5; possibly TRBD1 for D (5 bases). With the DNA end fitting TRBJ2-3 better, the J assignment may be wrong. The germline CDR1 and CDR2 sequences are SNHLY and FYNNEI. CDR3 length: 15 amino acids. This chain's CDR3 is CASSAWQGVSDTQYF. The DNA of the CDR3 is TGTGCCAGCAGTGCGTGGCAGGGTGTCTCAGATACGCAGTATTTT.

J is TRBJ2-7 and V is TRBV7-8; possibly TRBD2 for D (5 bases). The CDR3 totals 11 residues. CDR1 is SGHVS and CDR2 is FQNEAQ in the germline V gene. V was pared by 8 bases and J by 4 bases, with 9 bases between. CDR3: CASGSAYEQYF. CDR3 nucleotides: TGTGCCAGCGGGAGTGCGTACGAGCAGTACTTC.

The chain couples TRBV20-1 to TRBJ1-3; unclear D gene. This CDR3 is 16 amino acids long. Germline loops: CDR1 DFQATT, CDR2 SNEGSKA (reference sequence). Trimming took 0 bases from V and 1 from J, leaving 13 bases between them. The CDR3 region is CSARDLRRGSGNTIYF. CDR3 sequence (DNA): TGCAGTGCTAGAGATTTGCGGAGAGGATCTGGAAACACCATATATTTT.